The clone carrying this T cell receptor beta chain appeared a few times. Its antigen remains unidentified. Participants comprised healthy donors of bone marrow. The PCR ran on 60 Vbeta and 13 Jbeta primers. Measured with immunoSEQ multiplex PCR; TCRdb has only the in-frame clones, and not every one. This repertoire shows 100,000 to 150,000 clones, around 8.5% found once; its top ten account for about 5.5%. This entry comes from a study of cytomegalovirus exposure and HLA in healthy donors. Study details: The Caucasian-associated ancestry cluster contained 81% of the approximately 400 genotyped donors. Study-level results: Common viral pathogens (according to a later analysis) appeared linked to several of the most significant clusters. With later analysis, a missense DCLRE1C variant became linked to TCR beta V- and J-gene trimming.

The sample was PBMCs. The sequence derives from a man in his forties in good health and CMV-seronegative.

In nucleotides, the CDR3 is TGTGCCAGCACCTATCAGGCGGGTCAGCCCCAGCATTTT. As protein: CASTYQAGQPQHF. V gene TRBV6-6 combines with J gene TRBJ1-5; D is ambiguous. This CDR3 is built from 13 residues. CDR1 and CDR2 (germline): MNHNY, SVGAGI (reference sequence). Trimming stripped 7 bases from V and 6 bases from J, with 13 bases between.